Listed below are T cell receptor beta chains from one sample, sequenced in a study of blood T cell repertoires in COVID-19. This table comes from immunoSEQ multiplex PCR, and its TCRdb copy is limited to in-frame clones, with some not included. The data show roughly 300,000 clones, with 83% seen just once and around a tenth held by the top ten. Material: peripheral blood. These receptors all stem from a woman between 50 and 59 years old who had recovered from COVID-19. The CDR3 runs from the conserved cysteine through the conserved F or W. A D gene is named only where the DNA matches it firmly. Part of the rows lack a size; the others show once, few, many or a class for expanded clones.

size	D	J	V	CDR3	DNA
.	.	TRBJ2-3	TRBV19	CASSELAGVAGADTQYF	TGTGCCAGTAGTGAATTGGCAGGGGTTGCGGGGGCAGATACGCAGTATTTT
.	TRBD1	TRBJ1-1	TRBV11-1	CASRSPQGARTEAFF	TGTGCCAGCAGAAGCCCCCAGGGGGCGAGGACTGAAGCTTTCTTT
.	TRBD1	TRBJ1-3	TRBV4-2	CASSQQTGGFSGNTIYF	TGTGCCAGCAGCCAACAGACAGGGGGCTTCTCTGGAAACACCATATATTTT
.	.	TRBJ1-6	TRBV18	CASSPFEQGINSPLHF	TGTGCCAGCTCACCGTTTGAACAGGGCATTAATTCACCCCTCCACTTT
.	.	TRBJ1-1	TRBV7-9	CASSLGLGSTEAFF	TGTGCCAGCAGCTTAGGGCTGGGGAGCACTGAAGCTTTCTTT
.	TRBD2	TRBJ2-5	TRBV5-1	CASSLLGGARETQYF	TGCGCCAGCAGCTTGCTCGGGGGGGCCAGGGAGACCCAGTACTTC
.	.	TRBJ1-4	TRBV5-1	CASSPGHGREKLFF	TGCGCCAGCAGCCCAGGACATGGCAGGGAAAAACTGTTTTTT
few	TRBD2	TRBJ2-7	TRBV11-2	CASSLGLGGDYEQYF	TGTGCCAGCAGCTTAGGATTGGGGGGGGACTACGAGCAGTACTTC
once	.	TRBJ1-5	TRBV6-6	CASSYSGLSNQPQHF	TGTGCCAGCAGTTATTCAGGGTTGAGCAATCAGCCCCAGCATTTT
.	.	TRBJ2-2	TRBV9	CASSAQRGGLDGELFF	TGTGCCAGCAGCGCCCAGAGGGGGGGCCTGGACGGGGAGCTGTTTTTT
.	.	TRBJ1-2	TRBV30	CAWSREEGYGYTF	TGTGCCTGGAGTCGAGAAGAGGGCTATGGCTACACCTTC
.	TRBD2	TRBJ2-3	TRBV24-1	CATSDYSLAGGTDTQYF	TGTGCCACCAGTGATTACTCGCTAGCGGGAGGCACAGATACGCAGTATTTT
.	TRBD1	TRBJ1-2	TRBV28	CATKGQAIYGYTF	TGTGCCACCAAAGGACAGGCGATCTATGGCTACACCTTC
.	.	TRBJ2-7	TRBV4-1	CASSQDVQVVRSEQYF	TGCGCCAGCAGCCAAGATGTCCAGGTTGTACGTTCCGAGCAGTACTTC
.	TRBD1	TRBJ1-2	TRBV9	CASSVGTGYRGYGYTF	TGTGCCAGCAGCGTAGGGACAGGGTATCGGGGATATGGCTACACCTTC
.	.	TRBJ2-7	TRBV29-1	CSVGVSGYEQYF	TGCAGCGTCGGGGTATCTGGCTACGAGCAGTACTTC
.	TRBD1	TRBJ1-2	TRBV28	CASQGGNYGYTF	TGTGCCAGTCAGGGGGGCAACTATGGCTACACCTTC
once	.	TRBJ2-3	TRBV6-2/TRBV6-3	CASSYVKARGDTQYF	TGTGCCAGCAGTTACGTCAAGGCCCGGGGGGATACGCAGTATTTT
.	TRBD1	TRBJ1-2	TRBV5-4	CASSLGQSDGYTF	TGTGCCAGCAGCCTGGGACAGTCGGATGGCTACACCTTC
.	TRBD2	TRBJ2-1	TRBV10-3	CAISTPSGGGNEQFF	TGTGCCATCAGTACCCCTAGCGGGGGGGGAAATGAGCAGTTCTTC
.	.	TRBJ2-7	TRBV11-3	CASSLDTGRVTEQYF	TGTGCCAGCAGCTTAGATACGGGCAGGGTAACCGAGCAGTACTTC
.	.	TRBJ2-5	TRBV6-2/TRBV6-3	CASSYVRGETQYF	TGTGCCAGCAGTTACGTCCGAGGGGAGACCCAGTACTTC
.	.	TRBJ1-1	TRBV27	CASSPPLGEMNTEAFF	TGTGCCAGCAGCCCCCCGCTGGGAGAGATGAACACTGAAGCTTTCTTT
.	TRBD1	TRBJ1-2	TRBV18	CASSLATTGIISVGGYTF	TGTGCCAGCTCACTAGCTACGACAGGGATTATCTCTGTTGGTGGCTACACCTTC
.	TRBD1	TRBJ2-1	TRBV7-3	CASSPISGTGYSEQFF	TGTGCCAGCAGCCCAATCTCCGGGACAGGGTATAGTGAGCAGTTCTTC
once	TRBD1	TRBJ1-4	TRBV4-3	CASSQVGGTGGEKLFF	TGCGCCAGCAGCCAAGTCGGGGGGACAGGAGGAGAAAAACTGTTTTTT
.	.	TRBJ1-2	TRBV12-3/TRBV12-4	CASSSIQGYGYTF	TGTGCCAGCAGTTCTATACAGGGCTATGGCTACACCTTC
.	.	TRBJ1-2	TRBV30	CAWSPTGTYGYTF	TGTGCCTGGAGTCCTACGGGGACTTATGGCTACACCTTC
once	TRBD1	TRBJ2-1	TRBV5-4	CASSLMGQGRNEQFF	TGTGCCAGCAGCTTGATGGGACAGGGACGGAATGAGCAGTTCTTC
.	TRBD1	TRBJ1-2	TRBV7-2	CASSFLGTGFGYTF	TGTGCCAGCAGCTTTCTTGGGACAGGATTCGGCTACACCTTC
.	TRBD1	TRBJ1-5	TRBV6-1	CASSETGSNQPQHF	TGTGCCAGCAGTGAGACAGGGAGCAATCAGCCCCAGCATTTT
few	TRBD1	TRBJ1-2	TRBV30	CAWRESGTGTGYTF	TGTGCCTGGAGGGAATCCGGGACAGGGACTGGCTACACCTTC
.	.	TRBJ1-3	TRBV6-5	CASSYSKSISGNTIYF	TGTGCCAGCAGTTACTCGAAGAGCATCTCTGGAAACACCATATATTTT
.	.	TRBJ2-7	TRBV7-8	CASTSQVMYEQYF	TGTGCCAGCACATCCCAGGTTATGTACGAGCAGTACTTC
once	.	TRBJ1-5	TRBV19	CASSLTGSNQPQHF	TGTGCCAGTAGTCTTACAGGGAGCAATCAGCCCCAGCATTTT
few	TRBD1	TRBJ1-2	TRBV5-1	CASSSYRGDGYTF	TGCGCCAGCAGCTCCTACAGGGGAGATGGCTACACCTTC
.	.	TRBJ2-2	TRBV4-3	CASSQRGGTGELFF	TGCGCCAGCAGCCAGCGGGGCGGGACCGGGGAGCTGTTTTTT
.	TRBD1	TRBJ2-1	TRBV11-2	CASSSQGGQGINQQFF	TGTGCCAGCAGCTCCCAGGGTGGACAGGGGATCAATCAGCAGTTCTTC
.	.	TRBJ2-1	TRBV27	CASSSRLDEQFF	TGTGCCAGCAGTTCCCGACTCGATGAGCAGTTCTTC
.	TRBD1	TRBJ1-2	TRBV28	CASSFGRGPGRPSFNYGYTF	TGTGCCAGCAGTTTTGGCAGGGGGCCCGGTCGCCCCTCTTTTAACTATGGCTACACCTTC
.	.	TRBJ2-1	TRBV2	CASSDEASSYNEQFF	TGTGCCAGCAGTGATGAGGCGAGCTCCTACAATGAGCAGTTCTTC
.	TRBD1	TRBJ1-6	TRBV7-9	CASSSDRGVHNSPLHF	TGTGCCAGCAGCTCGGACAGGGGAGTTCATAATTCACCCCTCCACTTT
.	TRBD1	TRBJ1-3	TRBV7-9	CASSLGDDRDRGRRNTIYF	TGTGCCAGCAGCTTAGGAGATGACCGGGACAGGGGGCGCAGAAACACCATATATTTT
.	TRBD2	TRBJ2-2	TRBV4-1	CASSRLAGGNTGELFF	TGCGCCAGCAGCCGACTAGCGGGGGGGAACACCGGGGAGCTGTTTTTT
.	.	TRBJ2-5	TRBV19	CASSRRMQETQYF	TGTGCCAGTAGTAGGAGGATGCAGGAGACCCAGTACTTC
.	TRBD2	TRBJ2-5	TRBV19	CASSMNLAGGRETQYF	TGTGCCAGTAGTATGAATCTAGCGGGGGGCCGTGAGACCCAGTACTTC
.	.	TRBJ1-1	TRBV7-9	CASSSINQGATEAFF	TGTGCCAGCAGCTCCATTAATCAGGGTGCCACTGAAGCTTTCTTT
.	.	TRBJ1-5	TRBV10-2	CASSEKGYSNQPQHF	TGCGCCAGCAGTGAGAAGGGGTATAGCAATCAGCCCCAGCATTTT
.	TRBD2	TRBJ2-3	TRBV15	CATSRPSGGASADTQYF	TGTGCCACCAGCCGTCCTAGCGGGGGGGCCAGCGCAGATACGCAGTATTTT
.	TRBD2	TRBJ2-2	TRBV7-3	CASSSTGTRGFGELFF	TGTGCCAGCAGCTCCACCGGGACTAGGGGCTTCGGGGAGCTGTTTTTT
.	TRBD1	TRBJ1-4	TRBV5-6	CASSFTTGVLGEKLFF	TGTGCCAGCAGCTTCACGACAGGGGTTCTAGGTGAAAAACTGTTTTTT
.	.	TRBJ2-7	TRBV6-5	CASSYSSYYEQYF	TGTGCCAGCAGTTACTCTTCCTACTACGAGCAGTACTTC
once	TRBD1	TRBJ1-5	TRBV18	CASSRIGRGAEQPQHF	TGTGCCAGCTCCCGTATCGGCAGGGGGGCGGAACAGCCCCAGCATTTT